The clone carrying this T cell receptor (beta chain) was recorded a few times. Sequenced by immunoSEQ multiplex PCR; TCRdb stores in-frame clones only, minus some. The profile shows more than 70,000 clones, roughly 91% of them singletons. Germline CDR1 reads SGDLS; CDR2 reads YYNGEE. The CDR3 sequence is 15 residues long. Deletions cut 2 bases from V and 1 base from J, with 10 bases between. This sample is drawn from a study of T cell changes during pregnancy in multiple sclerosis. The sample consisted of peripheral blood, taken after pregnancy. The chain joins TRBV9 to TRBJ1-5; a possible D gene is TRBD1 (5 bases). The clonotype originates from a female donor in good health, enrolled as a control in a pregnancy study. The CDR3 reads CASSVSGYSNQPQHF. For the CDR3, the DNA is TGTGCCAGCAGCGTGTCAGGGTACAGCAATCAGCCCCAGCATTTT. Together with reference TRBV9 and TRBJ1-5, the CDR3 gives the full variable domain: DSGVTQTPKHLITATGQRVTLRCSPRSGDLSVYWYQQSLDQGLQFLIQYYNGEERAKGNILERFSAQQFPDLHSELNLSSLELGDSALYFCASSVSGYSNQPQHFGDGTRLSIL.